The 22 T cell receptor beta chains listed next were all sequenced from one sample in a study of T cells expressing NK-cell markers (dated by TCRdb to 2019 to 2021). Libraries were built with 5' RACE. The data were produced on an Illumina HiSeq 2000. Reads reprocessed by TCRdb are summarized as one entry per CDR3 protein sequence, and DNA is absent. The data table for this sample lists 250,000 to 300,000 distinct CDR3 sequences. The top ten constitute more than 3.5% of the sample. The specimen was blood T cells: a sorted CD56 or NKG2C T cell subset, CD4+ or CD8+ T cells, or bulk PBMC T cells (not recorded which). The receptors stem from a woman aged 18 to 75 in good health.

The chain combines TRBV20-1 with TRBJ1-4; as DNA is missing, the TRBD1 call by TCRdb cannot be tested. Germline V CDR1 and CDR2: DFQATT, SNEGSKA (reference sequence). The CDR3 is 15 residues long. The CDR3: CSAQPRGAGNEKLFF.

The chain uses TRBV10-3 and TRBJ1-6. The germline V gene has CDR1 ENHRY and CDR2 SYGVKD. This CDR3 spans 16 amino acids. The CDR3 region is CAISESEKGGSSPLHF.

The chain combines TRBV7-2 with TRBJ2-1. CDR1 SGHTA and CDR2 FQGNSA come from the germline V gene. The CDR3 consists of 15 residues. CDR3 loop: CASSLGNTFFNEQFF. Combining the CDR3 with reference TRBV7-2 and TRBJ2-1 gives the whole variable domain GAGVSQSPSNKVTEKGKDVELRCDPISGHTALYWYRQSLGQGLEFLIYFQGNSAPDKSGLPSDRFSAERTGGSVSTLTIQRTQQEDSAVYLCASSLGNTFFNEQFFGPGTRLTVL.

V gene TRBV20-1 combines with J gene TRBJ2-3; as DNA is missing, the TRBD2 call by TCRdb cannot be tested. This CDR3 spans 15 amino acids. Germline loops: CDR1 DFQATT, CDR2 SNEGSKA (reference sequence). CDR3 sequence reads: CSASVGGAGTDTQYF.

This chain's CDR3 is CASSSQTSAGGNTIYF. The V call is TRBV5-1, the J call TRBJ1-3. CDR1 is SGHRS and CDR2 is YFSETQ in the germline V gene. The CDR3 is made up of 16 amino acids.

The rearrangement joins TRBV5-1 to TRBJ2-7; no DNA is available, so the TRBD2 call from TCRdb remains unchecked. Looked up from germline, CDR1 is SGHRS and CDR2 is YFSETQ. The CDR3 loop spans 16 amino acids. Here the CDR3 reads CASSLATGLALYEQYF.

The rearrangement joins TRBV12-3 or TRBV12-4 to TRBJ2-2; checking the TCRdb D call of TRBD1 is not possible without DNA. This CDR3 is 17 amino acids long. CDR3 loop: CASSPQGGGFNTGELFF.

The chain couples TRBV11-2 to TRBJ2-2; no DNA is available, so the TRBD2 call from TCRdb remains unchecked. Germline V gives CDR1 SGHAT, CDR2 FQNNGV. This CDR3 spans 15 amino acids. CDR3 amino acids: CASSLGPLNTGELFF.

J is TRBJ2-5 and V is TRBV5-6; the D gene TCRdb calls, TRBD1, cannot be checked with no DNA. This CDR3 has 12 amino acids. Germline V gives CDR1 SGHDT, CDR2 YYEEEE. The CDR3 is CASGQFQETQYF.

This chain links TRBV29-1 with TRBJ2-7; TCRdb's D call, TRBD1, is unchecked because there is no DNA. CDR1 is SQVTM, CDR2 ANQGSEA, per germline. The CDR3 spans 12 residues. CDR3 residues: CSGGQGTYEQYF.

The chain uses TRBV7-3 and TRBJ2-2; checking the TCRdb D call of TRBD2 is not possible without DNA. From germline, CDR1 is SGHTA and CDR2 FQGTGA. The CDR3 is made up of 14 amino acids. CDR3: CASSLNGPTGELFF.

The chain employs TRBV12-3 or TRBV12-4 and TRBJ2-7. The CDR3 length is 15 residues. The CDR3 loop is CASSLAGQGSYEQYF.

J is TRBJ2-1 and V is TRBV5-4; the TRBD1 assignment by TCRdb is unverifiable without DNA. This CDR3 is built from 22 residues. Germline-derived CDR1 and CDR2 are SGHNT and YYREEE (reference sequence). CDR3 amino acids: CASSLTVDSSLGLQGASEEQFF.

This chain joins TRBV20-1 and TRBJ2-1; absent DNA, TCRdb's TRBD2 call cannot be checked. CDR1 and CDR2 (germline): DFQATT, SNEGSKA (reference sequence). The CDR3 extends over 15 amino acids. The CDR3 protein is CSAISPRGGLGEQFF.

This sequence joins TRBV7-2 and TRBJ2-2. Germline CDR1 is SGHTA and CDR2 is FQGNSA. This CDR3 region has 14 residues. The CDR3 spells CASSLQYNTGELFF.

The chain recombines TRBV7-3 with TRBJ2-3; TCRdb's D call of TRBD1 is untestable without DNA. This CDR3 is 16 amino acids long. Germline assignment: CDR1 SGHTA and CDR2 FQGTGA. The CDR3 sequence is CASSLIGGPSADTQYF.

The genes are TRBV12-3 or TRBV12-4 and TRBJ1-5; TCRdb reports TRBD1, a call that lacks DNA to check it against. The CDR3 consists of 18 residues. The CDR3 loop reads CASSFRGFLGQGEQPQHF.

The chain is built from TRBV21-1 and TRBJ2-5; TCRdb names TRBD2, which stays unverified in the absence of DNA. TRBV21-1 is described as a pseudogene. CDR3 length: 19 residues. CDR3: CASSTTDYSGRYCGETQYF.

The chain employs TRBV23-1 and TRBJ2-7; there is no DNA to check the TCRdb D call of TRBD2. TRBV23-1 is an open reading frame whose function is uncertain. This CDR3 has 14 residues. This CDR3 reads CASSQSTRPYEQYF.

This rearrangement joins TRBV20-1 to TRBJ2-7; TCRdb selects TRBD1, and the lack of DNA leaves this call unchecked. CDR1 and CDR2 (germline): DFQATT, SNEGSKA (reference sequence). The CDR3 sequence is 13 residues long. CDR3 amino acids: CSAGRDRAHEQYF.

J is TRBJ2-1 and V is TRBV7-9; absent DNA, TCRdb's TRBD2 call cannot be checked. Germline CDR1 reads SEHNR; CDR2 reads FQNEAQ (reference sequence). The CDR3 covers 14 residues. The CDR3 loop reads CASSLVLARNEQFF.

The chain recombines TRBV12-3 or TRBV12-4 with TRBJ2-4. This CDR3 region has 16 residues. CDR3 residues: CASSFSELEAKNIQYF.